This TCR beta chain was profiled in a study of shared clonotypes between healthy human individuals. CDR1 and CDR2 from the germline V gene are SGHRS and YFSETQ. The V and J ends lost 5 bases and 3 bases, in that order; junction bases with no gene match: 3. The CDR3 has 14 amino acids. Clones were read by immunoSEQ multiplex PCR, and TCRdb kept only the in-frame ones, dropping some. The sample gives about 460,000 clones, 75% to 80% of which show up once; about 12% is in the top ten. Material for sequencing was PBMCs. The gene calls are TRBV5-1 and TRBJ2-7, with 12 bases fitting TRBD2. This receptor was taken from a woman in her 40s in good health. Some clones in this sample may be carry-over from other donors' samples. The CDR3 bases are TGCGCCAGCAGGCGGACTAGCGGGAACTACGAGCAGTACTTC. It is translated as CASRRTSGNYEQYF.